This T cell receptor beta chain was sequenced during a study of blood T cell repertoires in COVID-19 (dated by TCRdb to the early 2020s). Notes on the research overall: The collaborator samples originated in the United States, Italy and Spain and spanned the acute and convalescent phases of COVID-19. The prospective study material was composed of cDNA or gDNA derived from T cells, B-cell-depleted T cells, or PBMCs. Subjects who had been exposed to COVID-19, were actively infected with it, or had recovered from it provided the deeply sampled blood TCRbeta repertoires that made up the dataset. The repertoires were made available in a free public database intended to serve as a resource for research on the immune response to SARS-CoV-2. Samples were obtained from the ongoing ImmuneRACE study (first 160 participants) and from about 1,300 subjects provided by 6 global collaborators. A de-identified subject ID, COVID-19 status, age in years and sex were almost always included in the sample metadata. HLA class I and class II types, where available, came from metadata supplied by the sample provider rather than from assay-based typing.

From its cysteine to its phenylalanine, the CDR3 spans 15 amino acids. Left in the record is the CDR3 DNA by itself, 45 bases read in frame from the first base. According to the germline V gene (reference sequence), CDR1 reads LGHDT and CDR2 reads YNNKEL. Trimmed from V: 6 bases; trimmed from J: 7 bases; junction bases lacking a gene match: 10. In the prospective study, participants were roughly 18 to 90 years old, resided in around 25 geographic areas of the United States, and were enrolled through a virtual design. In the prospective study, participants were assigned to cohorts based on the clinical history participants reported in a screening survey and a study questionnaire. Recovered participants in ImmuneRACE Cohort 3 were defined as having two consecutive negative NP/OP PCR tests, clearance from a healthcare professional, or resolution of symptoms. In the prospective study, whole blood, serum and a nasopharyngeal or oropharyngeal swab were collected from each participant by mobile phlebotomists. Prospective study participants could optionally give additional blood draws and questionnaires over an approximately 2-month period. Prospective study blood samples were shipped either frozen or at room temperature before DNA extraction.

The immunoSEQ Assay, a bias-controlled multiplex PCR, was used to amplify TCRbeta CDR3 regions from genomic DNA. In the source study's methods: Nucleated cell counts per sample were estimated from amplification of reference gene primers within the assay. To quantify the absolute abundance of each unique TCRbeta CDR3 rearrangement, sequence reads were collapsed and filtered. Productive Simpson clonality was computed per sample as the square root of Simpson's diversity index over productive rearrangements. The source is immuneACCESS, and TCRdb retained only in-frame sequences with V and J called. Part of the clones is not carried over; for the studies checked, unresolved V genes explain less than half of this, and the remainder is unexplained. That table gives V, J and clone size, and the DNA gave D and trimming. Here the sample has 250,000 to 350,000 clones; 70% to 90% occur a single time. The top ten hold approximately 5.2% of the sample.

A note on this clone: Its antigen is still unknown. Qualities for individual bases were not recorded, and no much larger clone is one base off.

The investigation overall reported the following: Clinical and demographic metadata were provided uncurated, with the amount varying by source and participant.

Recombination connected TRBV3-1 (or the pseudogene TRBV3-2) to TRBJ2-1, with 9 bases matching TRBD1. The receptor was derived from a woman aged 25 to 39 who had recovered from COVID-19. The material sequenced was PBMCs or T cells enriched from blood (not recorded which). The CDR3 in this case is CASSTAGTGRNEQFF. Read as DNA, the sequence is TGTGCCAGCAGTACCGCCGGGACAGGGAGGAATGAGCAGTTCTTC.